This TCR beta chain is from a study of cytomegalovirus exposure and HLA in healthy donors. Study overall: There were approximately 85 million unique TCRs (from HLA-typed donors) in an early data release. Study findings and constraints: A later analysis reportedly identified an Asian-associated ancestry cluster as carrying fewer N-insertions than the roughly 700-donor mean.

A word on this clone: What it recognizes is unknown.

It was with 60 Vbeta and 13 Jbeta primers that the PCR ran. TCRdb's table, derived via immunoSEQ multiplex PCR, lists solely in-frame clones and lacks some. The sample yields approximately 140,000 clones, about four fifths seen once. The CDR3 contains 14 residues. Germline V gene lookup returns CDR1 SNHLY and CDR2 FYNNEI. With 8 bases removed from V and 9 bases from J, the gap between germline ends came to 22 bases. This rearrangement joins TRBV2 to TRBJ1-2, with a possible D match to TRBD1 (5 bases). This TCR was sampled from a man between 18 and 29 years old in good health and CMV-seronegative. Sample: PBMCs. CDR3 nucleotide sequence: TGTGCCAGCCCGGGGGTCAGGGACGTACCAAGCTACACCTTC. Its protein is CASPGVRDVPSYTF. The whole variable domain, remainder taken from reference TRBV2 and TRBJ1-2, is EPEVTQTPSHQVTQMGQEVILRCVPISNHLYFYWYRQILGQKVEFLVSFYNNEISEKSEIFDDQFSVERPDGSNFTLKIRSTKLEDSAMYFCASPGVRDVPSYTFGSGTRLTVV.